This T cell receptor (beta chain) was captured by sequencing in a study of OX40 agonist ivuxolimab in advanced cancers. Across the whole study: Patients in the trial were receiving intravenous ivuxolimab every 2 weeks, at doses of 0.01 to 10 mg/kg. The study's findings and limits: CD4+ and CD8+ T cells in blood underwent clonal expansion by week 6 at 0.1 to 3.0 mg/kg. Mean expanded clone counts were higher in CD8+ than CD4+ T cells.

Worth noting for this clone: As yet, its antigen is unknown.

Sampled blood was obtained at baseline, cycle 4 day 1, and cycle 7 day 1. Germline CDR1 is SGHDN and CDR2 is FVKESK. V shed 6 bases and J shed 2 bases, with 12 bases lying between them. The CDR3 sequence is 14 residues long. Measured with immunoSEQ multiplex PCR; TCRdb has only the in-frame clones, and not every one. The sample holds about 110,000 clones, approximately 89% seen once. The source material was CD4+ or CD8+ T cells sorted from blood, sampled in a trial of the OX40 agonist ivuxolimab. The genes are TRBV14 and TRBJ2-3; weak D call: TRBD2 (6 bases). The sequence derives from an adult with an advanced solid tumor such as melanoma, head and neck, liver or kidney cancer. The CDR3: CASRPGLYTDTQYF. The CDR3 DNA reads TGTGCCAGCAGGCCGGGACTTTACACAGATACGCAGTATTTT.